What follows are 18 T cell receptor beta chains derived from one specimen sequenced in a study of blood T cells in healthy people across ages. For the second PCR, which ran for roughly 7 to 11 cycles, a sample-barcoded 5' primer and a J-beta primer mix were used. TCRdb re-analysed the 5' RACE reads in MiXCR, keeping a single row per CDR3 protein. Altogether 1.2 million to 1.5 million distinct CDR3 sequences are present, about 40% being singletons, with the ten largest covering under 8%. Sequencing was carried out using blood. Every receptor here comes from a woman between 18 and 30 years old in good health.

V is TRBV12-3 or TRBV12-4 and J is TRBJ1-2; D unresolved. This CDR3 region has 17 residues. Trimming took 2 bases from V and 8 from J, leaving 24 bases between them. The CDR3 DNA is TGTGCCAGCAGTTTATCCCCGTTAAGGACGGAGTCGAAAGGCTACACCTTC. It yields the protein CASSLSPLRTESKGYTF.

V usage is TRBV5-1 and J usage is TRBJ1-2; TRBD1 is a possible D gene (6 bases). Germline CDR1 reads SGHRS; CDR2 reads YFSETQ. Trimming left V 7 bases short and J 4 bases short, with 23 bases between. This CDR3 region has 16 residues. The CDR3 nucleotides are TGCGCCAGCGGCCTTACGACAGGCCGTGAGGGCTATGGCTACACCTTC. Amino acids: CASGLTTGREGYGYTF.

The chain employs TRBV20-1 and TRBJ2-1; D remains ambiguous. The V end was cut by 6 bases, the J end by 1 base, with 13 bases between. Germline V gives CDR1 DFQATT, CDR2 SNEGSKA (reference sequence). The CDR3 covers 14 residues. The CDR3 DNA sequence: TGCAGTGCCGAAATGGCAGGTTCCTACAATGAGCAGTTCTTC. Its protein product is CSAEMAGSYNEQFF.

With regard to this clonotype: At one boundary the junction diverges from the germline segment, which might be a read error. The chain carries TRBV6-5 and TRBJ2-3; 7 nucleotides line up with TRBD2. Germline V lookup: CDR1 MNHEY, CDR2 SVGAGI. This CDR3 has 15 residues. Here the CDR3 DNA reads TGTGTCAGCATCCCCGGGGGGTTAAGCACAGATACGCAGTATTTT. Translating it yields CVSIPGGLSTDTQYF.

The rearrangement links TRBV5-1 to TRBJ1-1; maybe TRBD1 (6 bases). V was trimmed by 1 base and J by 3 bases, leaving 13 bases between them. Per germline, CDR1 SGHRS and CDR2 YFSETQ. This CDR3 has 15 residues. Here the CDR3 DNA reads TGCGCCAGCAGCTTGCTAGGCAGGGGTGACACTGAAGCTTTCTTT. Amino acid sequence: CASSLLGRGDTEAFF. Full variable domain (remainder filled in from reference TRBV5-1 and TRBJ1-1): KAGVTQTPRYLIKTRGQQVTLSCSPISGHRSVSWYQQTPGQGLQFLFEYFSETQRNKGNFPGRFSGRQFSNSRSEMNVSTLELGDSALYLCASSLLGRGDTEAFFGQGTRLTVV.

To note about this clonotype: An end of the junction differs from the germline gene, which may be a read error. The chain couples TRBV27 to TRBJ2-7, with 7 bases identical to TRBD2. CDR1 and CDR2 (germline): MNHEY, SMNVEV (reference sequence). CDR3 length: 14 residues. The CDR3, as DNA: TGTACCAGCAGTTTGACTAGCAAAGGCTACGAGCAGTACTTC. As protein: CTSSLTSKGYEQYF.

This clonotype was counted a few times. The chain employs TRBV12-3 or TRBV12-4 and TRBJ2-5; possibly TRBD2 for D (6 bases). The CDR3 is 17 residues long. Trimming stripped 4 bases from V and 2 bases from J, with 20 bases between. This chain's CDR3 is CASSSPIARGVQETQYF. In nucleotides, the CDR3 is TGTGCCAGCAGTTCCCCCATAGCCCGCGGGGTACAAGAGACCCAGTACTTC.

The V call is TRBV4-1, the J call TRBJ1-5; D gene ambiguous. This CDR3 is 13 amino acids long. Germline V gene data show CDR1 as MGHRA and CDR2 as YSYEKL. The germline V and J ends were trimmed by 0 bases and 6 bases, with 6 bases remaining between them. For the CDR3, the DNA is TGCGCCAGCAGCCAAGATATAAGTCAGCCCCAGCATTTT. This sequence encodes CASSQDISQPQHF.

The chain recombines TRBV12-3 or TRBV12-4 with TRBJ2-7, with no clear D. Trimming shortened V by 11 bases and J by 0 bases, and 17 bases separated the two germline ends. The CDR3 sequence is 14 residues long. Written as DNA, the CDR3 is TGTGCCGGCAAGGGCGTCACAAGCTCCTACGAGCAGTACTTC. It is translated as CAGKGVTSSYEQYF.

The rearrangement joins TRBV20-1 to TRBJ1-4, with D tentatively TRBD1 (5 bases). Germline CDR1 DFQATT, CDR2 SNEGSKA (reference sequence). Trimming pared 3 bases from V and 8 bases from J, leaving 10 bases between. The length of the CDR3 is 12 residues. In DNA form, the CDR3 reads TGCAGTGCTAGCAGGGACGACGAAAAACTGTTTTTT. It translates to CSASRDDEKLFF.

The chain carries TRBV14 and TRBJ2-7; the match to TRBD2 covers 10 bases. V was clipped by 0 bases and J by 10 bases; unmatched bases: 9. CDR1 SGHDN and CDR2 FVKESK come from the germline V gene. This CDR3 has 15 amino acids. CDR3 in amino acids: CASSQDLSLAGHQYF. In DNA form, the CDR3 reads TGTGCCAGCAGCCAAGATCTGTCACTAGCGGGGCACCAGTACTTC.

This clonotype was picked up many times. The V call is TRBV29-1, the J call TRBJ2-6; the D gene is possibly TRBD2 (6 bases). The V gene lost 4 bases and the J gene lost 0 bases, with 28 bases spanning the gap. CDR1 and CDR2 from the germline V gene are SQVTM and ANQGSEA. The CDR3 spans 21 residues. CDR3 bases: TGCAGCGTTGTTGCTCGCGAACTAGCAGGGTTTCAGAGCTCTGGGGCCAACGTCCTGACTTTC. Amino acid sequence: CSVVARELAGFQSSGANVLTF.

This chain connects TRBV12-5 to TRBJ1-1, with D unresolved. V lost 0 bases and J 6 bases, leaving 8 bases between the germline ends. Germline lookup yields CDR1 LGHNT and CDR2 FRNRAP. This CDR3 is built from 13 residues. The CDR3 coding sequence is TGTGCTAGTGGTTTGGTGGACGGGGCTGAAGCTTTCTTT. Translated, it gives CASGLVDGAEAFF.

V usage is TRBV6-5 and J usage is TRBJ1-1; 9 bases fit TRBD1. Germline assignment: CDR1 MNHEY and CDR2 SVGAGI. The junction had 5 bases not matched to a gene; V was cut back by 7 bases and J by 2 bases. The CDR3 has 14 residues. The CDR3 DNA reads as TGTGCCAGCATTCCGGGACAGGGAAACACTGAAGCTTTCTTT. It is translated as CASIPGQGNTEAFF.

The chain joins TRBV20-1 to TRBJ2-5; D possibly corresponds to TRBD1 (5 bases). The CDR3 has 14 amino acids. V was clipped by 3 bases and J by 0 bases, with 11 bases between them. Germline lookup yields CDR1 DFQATT and CDR2 SNEGSKA (reference sequence). The CDR3: CSARETAYQETQYF. CDR3 nucleotide sequence: TGCAGTGCTAGGGAGACAGCGTACCAAGAGACCCAGTACTTC.

The chain has TRBV4-2 and TRBJ2-7, with D unresolved. Germline CDR1 and CDR2: LGHNA and YNFKEQ. The CDR3 is 13 residues long. Trimming shortened V by 0 bases and J by 7 bases, and 10 bases separated the two germline ends. As DNA, the CDR3 is TGTGCCAGCAGCCAAGAGGTTAAGGGAGAGCAGTACTTC. It codes for CASSQEVKGEQYF.

This clonotype appeared a few times. The rearrangement uses TRBV20-1 and TRBJ1-1, with D perhaps matching TRBD1 (5 bases). Looked up from germline, CDR1 is DFQATT and CDR2 is SNEGSKA (reference sequence). CDR3 length: 13 amino acids. Between the trimmed V and J ends, which lost 3 bases and 7 bases, there was a span of 15 bases. The CDR3 loop is CSARGRVLGEAFF. In nucleotides, the CDR3 is TGCAGTGCTAGGGGCAGGGTTCTTGGTGAAGCTTTCTTT.

This clonotype appeared a few times. This chain joins TRBV9 and TRBJ1-2, with D maybe TRBD1 (5 bases). CDR1 and CDR2 (germline): SGDLS, YYNGEE. With 1 base removed from V and 6 bases from J, the gap between germline ends came to 13 bases. The CDR3 totals 14 residues. CDR3 in DNA: TGTGCCAGCAGCGTAAGTCAGGGTTATGATGGCTACACCTTC. This gives the protein CASSVSQGYDGYTF.